The present T cell receptor (beta chain) was sequenced within a study of blood T cell repertoires in COVID-19. The overall study: Researchers got acute and convalescent COVID-19 samples from the United States, Italy and Spain. PBMCs, B-cell-depleted T cells, or T cells were the source of the cDNA or gDNA that made up the material.

CDR1 and CDR2 from the germline V gene are KGHDR and SFDVKD. Unmatched junction bases numbered 2, after V lost 3 bases and J lost 1 base. The CDR3 has 15 residues. In the study's own analysis: Scientists estimated how many nucleated cells there were by amplifying reference gene primers. TCRdb keeps only in-frame clones here, not all; method: immunoSEQ multiplex PCR. The V and J calls and clone size were taken over from that table, and D and trimming were inferred from the DNA. The sample comprises a few hundred thousand clones, around 80% of which are singletons, and about 2% rests with the top ten. This chain joins TRBV24-1 and TRBJ2-3; 8 nucleotides align to TRBD1. The sequenced sample was peripheral blood. The TCR was taken from a middle-aged man who had recovered from COVID-19. The CDR3 sequence is CATSDNRGGTDTQYF. The CDR3 nucleotides read TGTGCCACCAGTGATAACAGGGGGGGCACAGATACGCAGTATTTT.